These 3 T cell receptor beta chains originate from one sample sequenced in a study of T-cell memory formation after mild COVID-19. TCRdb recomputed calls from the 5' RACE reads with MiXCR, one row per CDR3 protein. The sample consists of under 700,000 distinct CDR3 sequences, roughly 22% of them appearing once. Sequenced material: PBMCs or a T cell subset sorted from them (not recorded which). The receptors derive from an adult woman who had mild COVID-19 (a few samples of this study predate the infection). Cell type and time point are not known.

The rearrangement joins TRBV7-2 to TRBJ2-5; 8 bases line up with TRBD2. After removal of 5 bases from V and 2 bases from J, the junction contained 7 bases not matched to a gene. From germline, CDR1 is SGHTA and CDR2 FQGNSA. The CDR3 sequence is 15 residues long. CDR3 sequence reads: CASSRTSGNQETQYF. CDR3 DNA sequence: TGTGCCAGCAGCCGCACTAGCGGCAATCAAGAGACCCAGTACTTC.

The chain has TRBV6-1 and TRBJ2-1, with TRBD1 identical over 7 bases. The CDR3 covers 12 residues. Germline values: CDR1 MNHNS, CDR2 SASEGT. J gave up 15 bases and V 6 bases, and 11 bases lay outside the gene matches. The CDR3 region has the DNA TGTGCCAGCAGCCTACAGGGGAGCCAGGGGTTCTTC. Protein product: CASSLQGSQGFF.

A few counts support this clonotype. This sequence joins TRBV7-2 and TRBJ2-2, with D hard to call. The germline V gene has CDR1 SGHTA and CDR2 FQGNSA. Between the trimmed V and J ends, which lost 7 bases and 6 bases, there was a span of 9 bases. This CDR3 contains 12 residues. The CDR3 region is CASTEGSGELFF. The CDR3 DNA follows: TGTGCCAGCACCGAAGGTTCCGGGGAGCTGTTTTTT.